The rows below give T cell receptor beta chains drawn from one sample of a study of T cell responses to AZD1222 COVID-19 vaccine. Sequenced by immunoSEQ multiplex PCR; TCRdb stores in-frame clones only, minus some. This table holds more than 100,000 clones, 80% to 90% found once. The sample consisted of peripheral blood, taken on day 0 of AZD1222 vaccination. The receptor set was obtained from an adult in good health. Each CDR3 is given with its conserved first and last residue. The D gene is left open where the match is weak. Some rows have no size entry. The others give once, few or many, or a class for an expanded clone.

>.|TRBJ2-7|.|TRBV30
CAWTNEVDPYEQYF
TGTGCCTGGACCAACGAGGTAGACCCCTACGAGCAGTACTTC
>.|TRBJ1-4|.|TRBV30
CAWSGHNNEKLFF
TGTGCCTGGAGCGGACATAACAATGAAAAACTGTTTTTT
>TRBD1|TRBJ2-7|.|TRBV2
CASSRPTGTGLIEQYF
TGTGCCAGCAGTCGCCCAACCGGGACAGGCCTTATAGAGCAGTACTTC
>.|TRBJ1-3|once|TRBV5-1
CASSPDPGSSGNTIYF
TGCGCCAGCAGCCCGGACCCTGGAAGCTCTGGAAACACCATATATTTT
>.|TRBJ1-4|.|TRBV5-4
CASSPGGAAGEKLFF
TGTGCCAGCAGCCCGGGCGGGGCCGCGGGTGAAAAACTGTTTTTT
>TRBD1|TRBJ2-3|.|TRBV19
CASSSDWTGHIGTDTQYF
TGTGCCAGTAGTAGCGACTGGACAGGGCATATTGGGACAGATACGCAGTATTTT
>TRBD1|TRBJ2-7|.|TRBV7-9
CASRGTGGSNSYEQYF
TGTGCCAGCAGGGGGACAGGGGGCTCGAATTCCTACGAGCAGTACTTC
>.|TRBJ2-7|few|TRBV6-5
CASSYSTLWGYEQYF
TGTGCCAGCAGTTACTCGACTTTATGGGGCTACGAGCAGTACTTC
>.|TRBJ2-7|.|TRBV27
CASSWGYEQYF
TGTGCCAGCAGTTGGGGTTACGAGCAGTACTTC
>TRBD1|TRBJ1-4|.|TRBV5-1
CASSGPGQGDKLFF
TGCGCCAGCAGCGGACCGGGACAGGGAGACAAACTGTTTTTT
>.|TRBJ2-3|.|TRBV5-1
CASSKGGGPADTQYF
TGCGCCAGCAGCAAGGGTGGGGGGCCCGCAGATACGCAGTATTTT
>.|TRBJ2-3|.|TRBV6-2/TRBV6-3
CASSLADTQYF
TGTGCCAGCAGCCTCGCAGATACGCAGTATTTT
>TRBD1|TRBJ2-2|.|TRBV4-1
CASSRRTRDRGETGELFF
TGCGCCAGCAGCCGCAGAACCCGGGACAGGGGGGAAACCGGGGAGCTGTTTTTT
>TRBD1|TRBJ2-2|.|TRBV3-1/TRBV3-2
CASRSGTGWSGELFF
TGTGCCAGCAGATCCGGGACAGGGTGGTCCGGGGAGCTGTTTTTT
>.|TRBJ2-2|.|TRBV5-1
CASSLAPGTGELFF
TGCGCCAGCAGCTTGGCCCCCGGGACCGGGGAGCTGTTTTTT
>.|TRBJ2-3|.|TRBV5-1
CASSTGKSTDTQYF
TGCGCCAGCTCGACAGGAAAAAGCACAGATACGCAGTATTTT
>TRBD2|TRBJ2-3|.|TRBV7-2
CASTVAGADTQYF
TGTGCCAGCACAGTAGCGGGGGCAGATACGCAGTATTTT
>TRBD1|TRBJ2-2|.|TRBV6-6
CASSLTGSSGELFF
TGTGCCAGCAGCCTGACAGGGTCGAGCGGGGAGCTGTTTTTT
>TRBD2|TRBJ2-1|.|TRBV10-3
CAISENLLAGGPEDEQFF
TGTGCCATCAGTGAGAATCTACTAGCGGGAGGGCCTGAGGATGAGCAGTTCTTC
>TRBD2|TRBJ2-7|.|TRBV27
CASSSFLAGSYEQYF
TGTGCCAGCAGTTCGTTTCTAGCGGGCTCCTACGAGCAGTACTTC
>.|TRBJ1-1|.|TRBV29-1
CSVEANTEAFF
TGTAGCGTTGAAGCGAACACTGAAGCTTTCTTT
>TRBD1|TRBJ1-2|.|TRBV29-1
CSVEATGDGYTF
TGCAGCGTTGAGGCAACAGGGGATGGCTACACCTTC
>.|TRBJ2-3|.|TRBV18
CASSQLGRTDTQYF
TGTGCCAGCTCCCAGCTCGGGCGCACAGATACGCAGTATTTT
>.|TRBJ1-4|.|TRBV5-6
CASSSYRVDTNEKLFF
TGTGCCAGCAGCTCATACAGGGTAGACACTAATGAAAAACTGTTTTTT
>.|TRBJ2-1|.|TRBV18
CASSHIDGSYNEQFF
TGTGCCAGCTCACATATCGACGGCAGCTACAATGAGCAGTTCTTC
>TRBD1|TRBJ1-5|.|TRBV5-5
CASSSTGINQPQHF
TGTGCCAGCAGCTCGACAGGGATCAATCAGCCCCAGCATTTT
>TRBD2|TRBJ2-2|once|TRBV7-9
CASSFLTSGGPNTGELFF
TGTGCCAGCAGCTTTCTGACTAGCGGGGGCCCGAACACCGGGGAGCTGTTTTTT
>.|TRBJ2-1|.|TRBV9
CASQSGASSYNEQFF
TGTGCCAGCCAGAGTGGAGCTAGCTCCTACAATGAGCAGTTCTTC
>.|TRBJ1-2|.|TRBV7-9
CATPGEGGDYGYTF
TGTGCCACACCCGGGGAGGGGGGCGACTATGGCTACACCTTC
>.|TRBJ2-7|few|TRBV21-1
CASSKGLGGTYYEQYF
TGTGCCAGCAGCAAAGGGCTCGGGGGGACATACTACGAGCAGTACTTC
>.|TRBJ1-1|.|TRBV7-9
CASSFSGNGVAFF
TGTGCCAGCAGCTTTTCAGGGAACGGGGTAGCTTTCTTT
>TRBD1|TRBJ2-7|.|TRBV27
CASKGDRGDYEQYF
TGTGCCAGCAAAGGGGACAGGGGAGACTACGAGCAGTACTTC
>.|TRBJ2-3|.|TRBV5-3
CARSACTDTQYF
TGTGCCAGAAGCGCGTGCACAGATACGCAGTATTTT